This is a list of T cell receptor beta chains from one sample in a study of cytomegalovirus exposure and HLA in healthy donors. Using immunoSEQ multiplex PCR, the repertoire was profiled, and TCRdb retains in-frame clones only, with some absent. Here the sample spans 85,000 to 90,000 clones, around four fifths being singletons. Sequenced material: PBMCs. Source of these receptors: a man aged 25 to 45 in good health and CMV-seropositive. The conserved cysteine and the conserved F or W are not part of the CDR3 here.

V gene	J gene	CDR3 protein
TRBV11-2	TRBJ2-7	ASSSWTGIPYEQY
TRBV10-1	TRBJ1-6	ASRGTGGNSPLH
TRBV18	TRBJ1-2	ASSPLEGADYGYT
TRBV5-1	-	ASSLGTSGEQY
TRBV4-1	TRBJ1-6	ASSQDQGDSYNSPLH
TRBV5-5	TRBJ2-1	ASSLAAGTYNEQF
TRBV9	TRBJ2-5	ASSVGGTSGGQETQY
TRBV6-1	TRBJ2-5	ASRGTGGMVETQY
TRBV19	TRBJ1-2	ASSSDGRGTRYGYT
TRBV6-5	TRBJ2-5	ASSPSGGKQETQY
TRBV5-1	TRBJ2-1	ASSLASGGQQQF
TRBV7-3	TRBJ2-3	ASSLNGGDTQY
TRBV6-5	TRBJ2-3	ASTKSGGDTQY
TRBV10-3	TRBJ1-1	AISEPGAGNTEAF
TRBV5-1	TRBJ2-7	ASSLEGAYEQY
TRBV2	TRBJ2-5	ASSEEGLARETQY
TRBV28	TRBJ2-7	ASIPRHRASYEQY
TRBV7-9	TRBJ2-7	ASSLFETGSYEQY
TRBV9	TRBJ2-3	ASSVVETSTDTQY
TRBV28	TRBJ1-5	ASRTDRVLFQPQH
TRBV5-6	TRBJ1-6	ASSFMRGDNSPLH
TRBV5-5	TRBJ2-7	ASSDLQGYEQY
TRBV7-9	TRBJ2-2	ASTYTRKDTGELF
TRBV29-1	TRBJ1-5	SVRRERDNQPQH
TRBV4-3	TRBJ2-7	ASSQDVGQSYEQY
TRBV7-2	TRBJ2-4	ASSQALAGAKNIQY
TRBV11-3	TRBJ1-1	ASSLQTGAEAF
TRBV29-1	TRBJ2-5	SVPWTGPQETQY
TRBV2	TRBJ2-5	ASTLGTGGETQY
TRBV10-3	TRBJ2-6	AISDEGGSSGANVLT
TRBV10-1	TRBJ2-1	ASIGGEYNEQF
TRBV2	TRBJ2-1	ASSEASGGRYNEQF
TRBV15	TRBJ2-1	ATSTLLNSGGLNEQF
TRBV2	TRBJ2-3	ASSGQLAGGAQY
TRBV9	TRBJ2-2	ASRGTSGGAGGELF
TRBV5-4	TRBJ2-5	ASSLYLAGQETQY